This record covers a single T cell receptor beta chain. This clone was counted a few times. It has no known antigen specificity. Base qualities were left out, and no much larger clone turns up one base away. V loses 7 bases at its end and J loses 5 bases; junction bases beyond the gene matches: 4. The CDR3 has 14 amino acids, counting the end cysteine and phenylalanine. The entry retains the CDR3 DNA only, 42 bases that are in frame from base 1. CDR1 WSHSY and CDR2 SAAADI are derived from the germline V gene. These data are taken from a study of cytomegalovirus exposure and HLA in healthy donors (dated by TCRdb to the late 2010s). Broadly, across the study: An earlier analysis of several hundred of the donors reported approximately 290 Gb of sequence data and 117 million unique TCR beta sequences from 150 million to 200 million T cells. About 330 gigabases of sequencing data and 70 million to 95 million unique TCR sequences made up an early release that covered 500 to 650 HLA-typed donors. Of the roughly 400 genotyped donors, around 81% fell in the genetic ancestry cluster associated with self-reported Caucasian donors. The study was designed to test whether signatures of past pathogen exposure could be identified by cataloging public T cell receptors. The study used immunosequencing to profile the T cell repertoires of hundreds of subjects and linked those repertoires to cytomegalovirus serostatus. Along with the roughly 700-subject first cohort, a separate validation cohort of over a hundred different subjects was used. High-throughput TCR immunosequencing, statistical association of individual TCRs with disease status, and machine learning were combined to predict cytomegalovirus infection status. To study patterns of TCR occurrence, a later analysis re-analyzed previously published TCR beta repertoires from 500 to 850 donors and added high-resolution HLA genotyping. Rather than drawing on any new phenotypic data, the later analysis identified candidate immune exposures from TCR beta sequences and the way those sequences occurred across donors. To decide whether each TCR beta V gene segment behaved as functional or pseudogenic, an earlier analysis of 587 of the donors relied on high-throughput TCR beta sequencing. Donor age, sex, ethnicity and CMV serostatus were compiled together with the repertoire data. Genome-wide SNP genotypes for about 60% of the 666 donors were used in a later genetic analysis, which treated that subset as a discovery cohort. All discovery cohort repertoires had been generated on a single sequencing platform. HLA typing covered class I and class II loci at four-digit resolution. The number of typed donors differed by locus: roughly 620-630 for A, B, C, DRB1 and DQB1; 500 to 550 for DQA1; 606 for DPA1; and about 450 for DPB1. Roughly 5 DR-DQ haplotypes were handled as single units for association and clustering, since linkage in the cohort was strong. Among 300 to 500 genotyped donors of the cohort, an average of around 240,000 unique TCR beta nucleotide sequences was sequenced per donor, of which about 18% were non-productive.

Overall study results and their limits: Because counts were too low, about 18 rarely observed V segments, including chromosome 9 orphons, were left out of the earlier analysis of a few hundred of the donors. At a false discovery rate of 0.05, a later analysis linked some 18,000 TCR beta sequences to specific HLA alleles. A cluster of highly shared sequence variants was judged likely to be a technical artifact of the sequencing pipeline. Most CMV-associated TCR beta chains appeared to be HLA-restricted in a later analysis, and the HLA associations seemed to be driven largely by CMV exposure. A further reported finding was that TCR beta sequences accurately predicted the HLA-A and HLA-B alleles for most subjects in the first cohort. The cohort was sequenced for TCR beta chains only, and without alpha or paired-chain data the features that could be detected were limited. A later analysis reported that several top co-occurrence clusters appeared linked to parvovirus B19, influenza, CMV and Epstein-Barr virus. The authors suggested that the approach could potentially be extended to other disease states and immunological phenotypes. A few of the identified cytomegalovirus-associated TCR beta chains were confirmed in vitro to be specific for cytomegalovirus antigens. A later genetic analysis reported fewer N-insertions in productive TCRs among donors in an Asian-associated ancestry cluster than the roughly 700-donor mean. The presence/absence analyses assumed that sequencing depth was roughly uniform across donors, and that assumption may not be true. Because the 87-base-pair reads could not distinguish some IMGT-functional V segments, including TRBV6-2 and TRBV6-3, those segments were excluded. The classifier was reported to diagnose cytomegalovirus status with high specificity and sensitivity in both the original cohort and the validation cohort. In a later genetic analysis, a missense DCLRE1C variant was associated with V-gene and J-gene trimming of TCR beta chains, and the association was replicated in an independent cohort. A later analysis found that HLA-associated TCR beta chains were more clonally expanded and had lower generation probabilities than equally common non-associated chains. Correlated functional status among segregating V segments might be attributable to linkage disequilibrium, but an unknown experimental factor could not be ruled out. The study listed 150 to 200 TCR beta chains as associated with cytomegalovirus. Across donors, most TCR sequences were observed very rarely, whereas some public TCRs were present in many individuals. When HLA alleles, especially DR and DQ, strongly co-occurred, attributing TCR associations to individual alleles was difficult. HLA typing was unavailable for some donors at each locus, so association tests used only the typed subset. Broadly in line with IMGT annotations, most TCR beta V segments showed up in productive rearrangements about 90% or about 30% of the time in an earlier analysis of a few hundred of the donors. The only immune exposure information available for the cohort was CMV serostatus. In a later analysis, TCR association rates were found to vary across HLA loci, with the most associated TCRs seen for DRB1 alleles and the fewest for HLA-C alleles.

The receptor library was made with the immunoSEQ multiplex PCR assay. For the multiplex PCR, a mixture combining 60 forward primers for TCR Vbeta segments and 13 reverse primers for TCR Jbeta segments was used. Amplification of the CDR3 region of rearranged TCR beta genes was performed with a multiplex PCR assay on genomic DNA. Amplified TCR beta libraries were sequenced as 87-base-pair reads on the Illumina HiSeq System. The authors processed their data as follows. A later analysis tallied 75 million to 85 million unique TCR beta chains across the 666 repertoires, and about 12 million of those chains were shared by two or more donors. Raw reads were error-corrected and collapsed into unique sequences with a nearest-neighbor algorithm that merged closely related sequences to remove PCR and sequencing errors. CDR3 sequences were aligned to IMGT reference sequences to assign V, D and J gene segments. For a sequence to be retained, a match of at least six nucleotides was required to both a V gene segment and a J gene segment. A rearrangement counted as productive if the CDR3 had no stop codons and remained in frame with V and J, and every other rearrangement counted as non-productive. CDR3 was defined by IMGT convention, running from the second conserved V-encoded cysteine to the conserved J-encoded phenylalanine. The earlier analysis of some 540 of the donors excluded any sequence lacking an unambiguous match to a single V gene segment. In an earlier analysis of 587 of the donors, V segments were called functional above 56.7% productive rearrangements and were called segregating when the between-donor standard deviation exceeded 5%. A statistical classification framework was built for diagnosing cytomegalovirus status from the catalog of TCR beta chain sequences. In a later analysis, TCR nucleotide sequences were compared against IMGT/GENE-DB human TR gene sequences so that V and J genes could be assigned. In a later analysis, CDR3 sequences and most-parsimonious VDJ recombination scenarios were assigned using the TCRdist pipeline. In a later analysis, every TCR beta chain was defined by the combination of its CDR3 amino acid sequence and its V-gene family, and reads without a unique V-gene family were dropped. A later analysis removed 550 to 700 highly shared, low-generation-probability nucleotide sequences to deal with suspected cross-contamination and a sequencing artifact. For each public chain, a later analysis derived a clonal expansion index from normalized ranks of inferred template counts within each repertoire. Generation probabilities in a later analysis came from a VDJ recombination model fitted to out-of-frame rearrangements, and those results were checked against IGoR. In a later analysis, hypergeometric tests were used to score TCR-TCR, TCR-HLA and TCR-CMV co-occurrence, with a repertoire-size bias correction applied to TCR pairs. In a later analysis, false discovery rates were estimated by permuting HLA or CMV assignments 20 times. A later analysis grouped co-occurring TCRs with DBSCAN, adding TCRdist sequence similarity when clustering within HLA-allele-positive subsets. Repertoires with fewer than 30,000 or more than 120,000 public chains, plus five repertoires with anomalous nucleotide sharing, were excluded from co-occurrence clustering. TCRdb's version of the immuneACCESS table is confined to in-frame rearrangements and falls short of the full clone set. An unresolved V gene accounts for under half of the shortfall where checked; the remainder is of unknown origin. V, J and clone size are taken as reported in that table, and D and trimming were inferred from the DNA itself. Within this sample are approximately 100,000 clones, with 50% to 65% of them counted one time only. Of the sample, around 3.9% falls within the top ten clones.

The cohort comprised fewer than 700 healthy bone marrow donors. Cohort members were all nominally healthy when sampled, although unrecorded immune exposures were likely present. The donor tested CMV seropositive, placing the donor among the 289 seropositive members of the cohort. Every donor gave a peripheral blood sample, and the peripheral blood mononuclear cells from that sample were used for TCR beta sequencing. The Qiagen DNeasy Blood Extraction Kit was used to extract genomic DNA from the blood cell samples. This TCR was sampled from a man aged 25-45 years in good health and CMV-seropositive. The rearranged chain carries TRBV10-2 and TRBJ2-3; 12 central nucleotides agree with TRBD2. The sample comprised PBMCs. The DNA sequence follows: TGCGCCAGCACCGCGACTAGCGGGAGAGATACGCAGTATTTT. Translated, this gives CASTATSGRDTQYF.